The 32 T cell receptor beta chains in this list originate from one sample, sequenced in a study of cytomegalovirus exposure and HLA in healthy donors. 13 Jbeta primers and 60 Vbeta primers were used for the PCR. Produced via immunoSEQ multiplex PCR; TCRdb's table is partial and in-frame only. This sample's clone table lists about 130,000 clones. Material for sequencing was PBMCs. The origin of the receptors is a woman between 40 and 50 years old in good health and CMV-seropositive.

The gene calls are TRBV29-1 and TRBJ2-3; tentative D call: TRBD2 (5 bases). Germline V gene data show CDR1 as SQVTM and CDR2 as ANQGSEA. The CDR3 extends over 14 amino acids. With 6 bases removed from V and 1 base from J, the gap between germline ends came to 14 bases. CDR3 sequence: CSVDGRTRTDTQYF. CDR3 DNA: TGCAGCGTAGATGGACGGACTCGCACAGATACGCAGTATTTT.

V gene TRBV10-3 combines with J gene TRBJ1-2; 7 bases line up with TRBD1. J gave up 7 bases and V 10 bases, and 9 bases lay outside the gene matches. CDR3 length equals 12 residues. Germline V gives CDR1 ENHRY, CDR2 SYGVKD. CDR3 DNA: TGTGCCACCCTCGACAGGGTTAGTGGCTACACCTTC. Protein sequence: CATLDRVSGYTF.

The chain carries TRBV9 and TRBJ2-5, with 9 bases lining up with TRBD1. V shed 3 bases, J shed 5 bases, and the junction held 11 bases outside the gene matches. The germline V gene has CDR1 SGDLS and CDR2 YYNGEE. This CDR3 has 16 residues. The CDR3 reads CASSADPQGAGETQYF. CDR3 coding DNA: TGTGCCAGCAGCGCCGATCCACAGGGGGCCGGTGAGACCCAGTACTTC.

The genes are TRBV7-7 and TRBJ2-7; the match to TRBD2 covers 11 bases. From germline, CDR1 is SSHAT and CDR2 FNYEAQ (reference sequence). This CDR3 comprises 15 residues. With 5 bases clipped from V and 2 bases from J, the junction kept 5 bases outside the gene matches. In DNA, the CDR3 is TGTGCCAGCAGCCCGGGGACTAGCGGTACCTACGAGCAGTACTTC. Amino acids: CASSPGTSGTYEQYF.

The genes are TRBV5-4 and TRBJ2-5; 11 nucleotides line up with TRBD2. After removal of 5 bases from V and 3 bases from J, the junction contained 6 bases not matched to a gene. CDR1 is SGHNT and CDR2 is YYREEE in the germline V gene (reference sequence). The CDR3 loop spans 15 amino acids. CDR3 sequence reads: CASRRSGLAEETQYF. The CDR3, as DNA: TGTGCCAGCAGGCGCTCGGGACTAGCGGAAGAGACCCAGTACTTC.

The chain employs TRBV7-8 and TRBJ2-3; tentative D call: TRBD1 (5 bases). Germline loops: CDR1 SGHVS, CDR2 FQNEAQ. The V end was cut by 1 base, the J end by 5 bases, with 13 bases between. The CDR3 loop spans 15 amino acids. CDR3 in amino acids: CASSLVAGSRDTQYF. The DNA of the CDR3 is TGTGCCAGCAGCTTAGTTGCAGGGTCACGAGATACGCAGTATTTT.

The chain uses TRBV11-3 and TRBJ2-4; D perhaps matches TRBD1 (6 bases). Trimming stripped 1 base from V and 3 bases from J, with 13 bases between. The germline CDR1 and CDR2 sequences are SGHNT and YENEEA. The CDR3 has 16 residues. The CDR3 sequence: CASSLGGAGVKNIQYF. For the CDR3, the DNA is TGTGCCAGCAGCTTAGGGGGAGCAGGGGTCAAAAACATTCAGTACTTC. Drawing the rest from reference TRBV11-3 and TRBJ2-4, the complete variable domain is EAGVVQSPRYKIIEKKQPVAFWCNPISGHNTLYWYLQNLGQGPELLIRYENEEAVDDSQLPKDRFSAERLKGVDSTLKIQPAELGDSAVYLCASSLGGAGVKNIQYFGAGTRLSVL.

The gene calls are TRBV29-1 and TRBJ2-5; 8 nucleotides agree with TRBD1. This CDR3 region has 12 residues. With 2 bases clipped from V and 4 bases from J, the junction kept 0 bases outside the gene matches. The germline V gene has CDR1 SQVTM and CDR2 ANQGSEA. The CDR3 spells CSVETGGETQYF. CDR3 coding DNA: TGCAGCGTTGAAACAGGGGGAGAGACCCAGTACTTC.

The genes are TRBV4-2 and TRBJ1-1, with D perhaps matching TRBD1 (6 bases). Germline V lookup: CDR1 LGHNA, CDR2 YNFKEQ. CDR3 length equals 16 residues. V dropped 1 base and J dropped 2 bases, with 14 bases sitting between them. CDR3 DNA: TGTGCCAGCAGCCAAGCAACGGGGACATTTAACACTGAAGCTTTCTTT. It translates to CASSQATGTFNTEAFF.

The chain combines TRBV28 with TRBJ1-1; D is perhaps TRBD1 (6 bases). The CDR3 runs to 13 residues. Germline values: CDR1 MDHEN, CDR2 SYDVKM. Between the trimmed V and J ends, which lost 7 bases and 3 bases, there was a span of 12 bases. Written as DNA, the CDR3 is TGTGCCAGCACCCTAGGGGGGGACACTGAAGCTTTCTTT. Its translation is CASTLGGDTEAFF. The complete variable domain, with remaining parts taken from reference TRBV28 and TRBJ1-1, reads DVKVTQSSRYLVKRTGEKVFLECVQDMDHENMFWYRQDPGLGLRLIYFSYDVKMKEKGDIPEGYSVSREKKERFSLILESASTNQTSMYLCASTLGGDTEAFFGQGTRLTVV.

CDR3 coding DNA: TGTGCCACCTATTACCGGGATAGCGGAGAACCCTACAATGAGCAGTTCTTC. Amino acids: CATYYRDSGEPYNEQFF. This sequence joins TRBV19 and TRBJ2-1; tentatively, D is TRBD2 (6 bases). With 10 bases removed from V and 2 bases from J, the gap between germline ends came to 24 bases. CDR1 LNHDA and CDR2 SQIVND come from the germline V gene (reference sequence). The CDR3 totals 17 residues.

V is TRBV27 and J is TRBJ2-3, with 9 bases that match TRBD2. Trimming removed 1 base from V and 6 bases from J; junction bases left unmatched: 5. Germline CDR1 reads MNHEY; CDR2 reads SMNVEV (reference sequence). The CDR3 is 15 amino acids. The CDR3 DNA sequence: TGTGCCAGCAGTTTATTAGGCGGGAGGGCGGATACGCAGTATTTT. Translated, it gives CASSLLGGRADTQYF.

The gene calls are TRBV4-1 and TRBJ1-2; TRBD1 aligns across 10 bases. Germline V gene data show CDR1 as MGHRA and CDR2 as YSYEKL. V lost 0 bases and J lost 5; bases outside the gene matches: 12. CDR3 length equals 18 residues. In DNA form, the CDR3 reads TGCGCCAGCAGCCAAGAAAGCGGGGGGACAGGGGTTATGTATGGCTACACCTTC. It is translated as CASSQESGGTGVMYGYTF.

The chain has TRBV27 and TRBJ2-2; D remains ambiguous. The CDR3 is made up of 13 amino acids. Germline lookup yields CDR1 MNHEY and CDR2 SMNVEV (reference sequence). The ends were cut back, 3 bases at V and 8 bases at J, with 10 bases in the middle. The CDR3 DNA sequence: TGTGCCAGCAGTTTTTCAATCAGTGGGGAGCTGTTTTTT. The encoded protein is CASSFSISGELFF.

The chain combines TRBV5-1 with TRBJ2-7, with 14 bases fitting TRBD2. CDR1 and CDR2 from the germline V gene are SGHRS and YFSETQ. The CDR3 totals 14 residues. V dropped 4 bases and J dropped 4; count of bases not matched to a gene: 1. The CDR3 spells CASSRTSGRYEQYF. In DNA form, the CDR3 reads TGCGCCAGCAGCCGGACTAGCGGGAGGTACGAGCAGTACTTC.

The chain carries TRBV7-2 and TRBJ2-1; TRBD1 aligns across 11 bases. The germline CDR1 and CDR2 sequences are SGHTA and FQGNSA. This CDR3 spans 15 amino acids. V was clipped by 4 bases and J by 7 bases; unmatched bases: 6. The CDR3 loop reads CASSSLGTGGNEQFF. The CDR3 DNA follows: TGTGCCAGCAGCTCCCTAGGGACAGGGGGGAATGAGCAGTTCTTC.

The chain joins TRBV5-6 to TRBJ2-5; TRBD2 might be the D (5 bases). CDR1 is SGHDT and CDR2 is YYEEEE in the germline V gene. The CDR3 loop spans 16 amino acids. Between the trimmed V and J ends, which lost 0 bases and 2 bases, there was a span of 14 bases. The CDR3 DNA follows: TGTGCCAGCAGCTTGGTGGGGTGGGAGCTACAAGAGACCCAGTACTTC. This sequence encodes CASSLVGWELQETQYF.

The genes are TRBV5-4 and TRBJ2-7; maybe TRBD2 (6 bases). The CDR3 consists of 12 residues. Trimming pared 5 bases from V and 3 bases from J, leaving 9 bases between. Germline V gene lookup returns CDR1 SGHNT and CDR2 YYREEE (reference sequence). CDR3 residues: CASSLDYYEQYF. DNA for the CDR3: TGTGCCAGCAGTCTGGACTACTACGAGCAGTACTTC.

This sequence joins TRBV14 and TRBJ1-5; D unresolved. V dropped 0 bases and J dropped 7 bases, with 7 bases sitting between them. The CDR3 extends over 13 amino acids. Germline V CDR1 and CDR2: SGHDN, FVKESK. In nucleotides, the CDR3 is TGTGCCAGCAGCCAAGATCGAAGCCAGCCCCAGCATTTT. Its protein is CASSQDRSQPQHF. Supplemented by reference TRBV14 and TRBJ1-5, the full variable domain reads EAGVTQFPSHSVIEKGQTVTLRCDPISGHDNLYWYRRVMGKEIKFLLHFVKESKQDESGMPNNRFLAERTGGTYSTLKVQPAELEDSGVYFCASSQDRSQPQHFGDGTRLSIL.

The chain couples TRBV7-2 to TRBJ2-7, with 10 bases aligning to TRBD2. Germline CDR1 is SGHTA and CDR2 is FQGNSA. Trimming took 6 bases from V and 6 from J; bases not matched to a gene: 8. The CDR3 sequence is 14 residues long. DNA of the CDR3: TGTGCCAGCAGTAAACTAGCGGGAATATTCGAGCAGTACTTC. It encodes CASSKLAGIFEQYF.

This chain joins TRBV10-3 and TRBJ1-2; D may be TRBD1 (5 bases). CDR1 and CDR2 (germline): ENHRY, SYGVKD. The CDR3 sequence is 15 residues long. V shed 2 bases and J shed 5 bases, with 15 bases lying between them. In DNA form, the CDR3 reads TGTGCCATCAGTGAGGCGGGGACGGGTGGTTATGGCTACACCTTC. Amino acids: CAISEAGTGGYGYTF.

This chain uses TRBV4-3 with TRBJ2-1; D remains ambiguous. Germline CDR1 and CDR2: LGHNA and YSLEER. V lost 2 bases to trimming and J lost 1 base, with 9 bases between them. The CDR3 is 15 amino acids. CDR3 DNA sequence: TGCGCCAGCAGCCAATCCCGAGGATCCTACAATGAGCAGTTCTTC. This translates into CASSQSRGSYNEQFF.

CDR3 amino acids: CASSYLGRAHEQYF. In DNA, the CDR3 is TGTGCCAGCAGTTACCTAGGGAGGGCCCACGAGCAGTACTTC. This chain links TRBV6-5 with TRBJ2-7; 7 bases are shared with TRBD2. The germline V gene has CDR1 MNHEY and CDR2 SVGAGI. CDR3 length equals 14 residues. J lost 5 bases, V lost 2 bases, and 6 bases had no gene match.

The chain carries TRBV6-1 and TRBJ2-1; D gene ambiguous. Trimming removed 7 bases from V and 4 bases from J, with 8 bases in between. CDR1 and CDR2 from the germline V gene are MNHNS and SASEGT. The CDR3 covers 12 residues. For the CDR3, the DNA is TGTGCCAGCAACTTCGGGTACAATGAGCAGTTCTTC. Protein sequence: CASNFGYNEQFF.

The chain couples TRBV12-5 to TRBJ2-1; D remains ambiguous. The CDR3 is made up of 16 amino acids. V was shortened by 6 bases and J by 5 bases, with 20 bases between the two germline ends. Germline V gives CDR1 LGHNT, CDR2 FRNRAP. The CDR3, as DNA: TGTGCTAGTGGCTTTACGGGTTCCTACCCGGACAATGAGCAGTTCTTC. Encoded protein: CASGFTGSYPDNEQFF. Supplemented by reference TRBV12-5 and TRBJ2-1, the full variable domain reads DARVTQTPRHKVTEMGQEVTMRCQPILGHNTVFWYRQTMMQGLELLAYFRNRAPLDDSGMPKDRFSAEMPDATLATLKIQPSEPRDSAVYFCASGFTGSYPDNEQFFGPGTRLTVL.

This sequence joins TRBV2 and TRBJ1-1, with 9 bases matching TRBD1. Looked up from germline, CDR1 is SNHLY and CDR2 is FYNNEI. CDR3 length: 14 residues. After removal of 4 bases from V and 5 bases from J, the junction contained 5 bases not matched to a gene. The CDR3: CASSGGQGSTEAFF. The CDR3 bases are TGTGCCAGCAGTGGCGGACAGGGGTCAACTGAAGCTTTCTTT.

The rearrangement joins TRBV11-2 to TRBJ1-1; D is unclear. From germline, CDR1 is SGHAT and CDR2 FQNNGV. Trimming took off 2 bases at V and 3 bases at J, with 10 bases between the two ends. The CDR3 consists of 14 residues. The CDR3 DNA follows: TGTGCCAGCAGCTTACGGTCGGGGTACACTGAAGCTTTCTTT. This gives the protein CASSLRSGYTEAFF.

The J gene is TRBJ2-1, the V gene TRBV27; 8 bases fit TRBD2. This CDR3 contains 17 residues. Trimming at V came to 1 base and at J to 1 base, leaving 6 bases not matched to a gene. Looked up from germline, CDR1 is MNHEY and CDR2 is SMNVEV (reference sequence). The CDR3 protein is CASSLFGLATSYNEQFF. CDR3 bases: TGTGCCAGCAGTTTATTTGGACTAGCAACTTCCTACAATGAGCAGTTCTTC.

This clone is identified as medium-sized (0.01 to 0.1%) from frequency. The V and J genes are TRBV6-4 and TRBJ2-6, with 8 bases that match TRBD1. The germline V gene encodes CDR1 MRHNA and CDR2 SNTAGT. This CDR3 region has 14 residues. Trimming cost V 6 bases and J 3 bases; bases outside gene matches: 1. Here the CDR3 DNA reads TGTGCCAGCAGCGACAGGGGTGGGGCCAACGTCCTGACTTTC. This translates into CASSDRGGANVLTF.

The chain joins TRBV27 to TRBJ2-3, with 12 bases matching TRBD2. Per germline, CDR1 MNHEY and CDR2 SMNVEV (reference sequence). This CDR3 has 18 residues. With V trimmed by 4 bases and J by 4 bases, 12 bases remained unmatched. CDR3 sequence reads: CASSSLTSGSSRADTQYF. The CDR3 coding sequence is TGTGCCAGCAGTTCGTTGACTAGCGGGAGTTCGCGGGCAGATACGCAGTATTTT.

This chain uses TRBV20-1 with TRBJ1-1, with D tentatively TRBD1 (5 bases). Trimming took 3 bases from V and 3 from J, leaving 5 bases between them. Germline V lookup: CDR1 DFQATT, CDR2 SNEGSKA (reference sequence). This CDR3 comprises 11 residues. The CDR3: CSARTDTEAFF. The CDR3 nucleotides are TGCAGTGCTAGGACAGACACTGAAGCTTTCTTT.

The V gene is TRBV23-1, the J gene TRBJ2-1, with 8 nucleotides matching TRBD1. TRBV23-1 is known as an ORF, though its function is uncertain. This CDR3 spans 16 amino acids. Germline trimming cut 1 base from V and 8 bases from J; bases unmatched to any gene: 10. CDR3 in DNA: TGCGCCAGCAGTCAATGGAGGGACAGGTCTACGGATGAGCAGTTCTTC. Its translation is CASSQWRDRSTDEQFF.